This T cell receptor (beta chain) emerged from a study of blood T cell repertoires in COVID-19 (dated by TCRdb to between 2020 and 2021). General notes on the study: The collaborator samples originated in the United States, Italy and Spain and spanned the acute and convalescent phases of COVID-19. The material from the prospective study consisted of cDNA or gDNA derived from T cells, B-cell-depleted T cells, or PBMCs. Subjects who had been exposed to COVID-19, were actively infected with it, or had recovered from it provided the deeply sampled blood TCRbeta repertoires that made up the dataset. The repertoires were released in a freely available public database intended as a resource for research on the immune response to SARS-CoV-2. The samples were drawn from the first 160 participants of the ongoing ImmuneRACE study and from under 1,500 subjects provided by 6 global collaborators. Sample metadata almost always included a de-identified subject ID, COVID-19 status, age in years and sex. Where available, HLA class I and class II types were taken from metadata supplied by the sample provider and were not determined by assay-based typing.

This clone has only a few counts. What this receptor recognizes is not known. Per-base qualities were not stored, and no clone one base away is much larger. The CDR3 holds 15 amino acids from the cysteine to the phenylalanine. The CDR3 DNA has 45 bases and is translated from base 1. V was cut back by 5 bases and J by 8 bases, leaving a gap of 21 bases between them. The CDR1 and CDR2 encoded by the germline V gene are MNHEY and SVGAGI. Paper-wide results and their limitations: How much clinical and demographic metadata was included differed by source and by participant, and the metadata was provided uncurated.

The immunoSEQ Assay, a bias-controlled multiplex PCR, was used to amplify TCRbeta CDR3 regions from genomic DNA. In the original analysis: The number of nucleated cells in each sample was estimated from the amplification of reference gene primers within the assay. To quantify the absolute abundance of each unique TCRbeta CDR3 rearrangement, sequence reads were collapsed and filtered. For each sample, productive Simpson clonality was calculated as the square root of Simpson's diversity index over productive rearrangements. TCRdb provides this immuneACCESS table in a form limited to in-frame rearrangements. Some clones are lacking; in checked studies, under half of them reflect an unresolved V gene, and why the rest are absent is not known. V and J calls and clone size are given by that table; D and trimming were obtained from the DNA. The sample data list hundreds of thousands of clones, and around 90% of these were observed just once. Together, the top ten hold about 3% of the sample.

Enrolling through a virtual design, the prospective study's participants ranged in age from about 18 to 89 years and lived across roughly 23 United States geographic areas. In the prospective study, participants were assigned to cohorts based on the clinical history participants reported in a screening survey and a study questionnaire. Recovered participants in ImmuneRACE Cohort 3 were defined as having two consecutive negative NP/OP PCR tests, clearance from a healthcare professional, or resolution of symptoms. Each participant in the prospective study had whole blood, serum and a nasopharyngeal or oropharyngeal swab collected by mobile phlebotomists. Additional blood draws and questionnaires over an approximately 2-month period could optionally be provided by prospective study participants. Before DNA extraction, prospective study blood samples were shipped either frozen or at room temperature.

The receptor comes from a woman aged 45-60 years who had recovered from COVID-19. Sequencing used PBMCs or T cells enriched from blood (not recorded which). This chain joins TRBV6-5 to TRBJ1-2, with no D gene named confidently. Here the CDR3 is given as CASSLSPTAPGGYTF. The DNA sequence is given as TGTGCCAGCAGTCTTTCTCCGACGGCCCCCGGGGGCTACACCTTC.